Listed below are T cell receptor beta chains from one sample, sequenced in a study of memory CD4+ T cells and cytomegalovirus serostatus. Libraries were prepared by immunoSEQ multiplex PCR; TCRdb keeps only in-frame clonotypes and omits some of them. The sample consists of 50,000 to 60,000 clones, 82% of them appearing once. The sample comprised memory CD4+ T cells from blood. These receptors all stem from an adult in good health and CMV-seronegative. Each CDR3 is given with its conserved first and last residue. D genes are given only for firm matches. Size is omitted from some rows. Given values are once, few, many or a class for expanded clones.

J gene	clone size	D gene	V gene	CDR3 DNA	CDR3 protein
TRBJ1-5	-	-	TRBV2	TGTGCCAGCAGTGAATGGGGATTGCTTGACAATCAGCCCCAGCATTTT	CASSEWGLLDNQPQHF
TRBJ1-4	once	-	TRBV28	TGTGCCAGCAGAAACCTTGGAAAACTGTTTTTT	CASRNLGKLFF
TRBJ1-5	-	-	TRBV19	TGTGCCAGTTTCAACAGGAGCAATCAGCCCCAGCATTTT	CASFNRSNQPQHF
TRBJ2-3	-	-	TRBV7-9	TGTGCCGGCGGGACAGTAACAGATACGCAGTATTTT	CAGGTVTDTQYF
TRBJ1-4	-	TRBD1	TRBV5-1	TGCGCCAGCAGCTTGGAAACAGGGGGAACTAATGAAAAACTGTTTTTT	CASSLETGGTNEKLFF
TRBJ2-2	-	-	TRBV7-7	TGTGCTAGCAGCTTAGCGTCGACAGACGGCGGGGAGCTGTTTTTT	CASSLASTDGGELFF
TRBJ2-7	-	-	TRBV6-6	TGTGCCAGCAGTTACTCTTTTTACGAGCAGTACTTC	CASSYSFYEQYF
TRBJ2-2	-	TRBD2	TRBV18	TGTGCCAGCTCACGCACCGGGACTAGCCTCTCCGGGGAGCTGTTTTTT	CASSRTGTSLSGELFF
TRBJ2-6	few	-	TRBV11-2	TGTGCCAGCAGCTCACCGTCGGGTCCCGGGCCCCCCGTCCTGACTTTC	CASSSPSGPGPPVLTF
TRBJ1-6	-	-	TRBV15	TGTGCCACCAGCGGATTCGGCAAGGGATACAATTCACCCCTCCACTTT	CATSGFGKGYNSPLHF
TRBJ1-5	-	-	TRBV12-5	TGTGCTAGTGCTTTTGGTCCGCTAAATCAGCCCCAGCATTTT	CASAFGPLNQPQHF
TRBJ2-7	-	TRBD1	TRBV7-8	TGTGCCAGCAGCTTAGCGAGGACAGGGAGGCTTTACGAGCAGTACTTC	CASSLARTGRLYEQYF
TRBJ2-2	-	-	TRBV28	TGTGCCAGCAGTTTGGGGATTTCGGGGGAGCTGTTTTTT	CASSLGISGELFF
TRBJ1-4	-	-	TRBV6-1	TGTGCCAGCAGTGACCCCGGGTGGACTGAAAAACTGTTTTTT	CASSDPGWTEKLFF
TRBJ1-1	-	TRBD1	TRBV5-4	TGTGCCAGCAGCTCGGGGGACAGGGGGCGAACTGAAGCTTTCTTT	CASSSGDRGRTEAFF
TRBJ1-1	-	-	TRBV5-4	TGTGCCAGCTCCCTCGGGGCTGAAGCTTTCTTT	CASSLGAEAFF
TRBJ2-7	-	TRBD1	TRBV19	TGTGCCAGCCGCCGGACAGGGGTCTCCTACGAGCAGTACTTC	CASRRTGVSYEQYF
TRBJ1-6	-	-	TRBV5-1	TGCGCCAGCAAAGGGGGAGGGAACGTGGGGAATTCACCCCTCCACTTT	CASKGGGNVGNSPLHF
TRBJ1-6	-	-	TRBV5-6	TGTGCCAGCAGCAGGGACATTTATAATTCACCCCTCCACTTT	CASSRDIYNSPLHF
TRBJ2-2	few	-	TRBV5-1	TGCGCCAGCAGCTTGGGACAGAGAGGGACCGGGGAGCTGTTTTTT	CASSLGQRGTGELFF
TRBJ1-1	-	-	TRBV7-9	TGTGCCAGCAGCGGACTGAAGAACACTGAAGCTTTCTTT	CASSGLKNTEAFF
TRBJ2-1	-	-	TRBV7-9	TGTGCCAGCAGCCAGGACCATCGTAATGAGCAGTTCTTC	CASSQDHRNEQFF
TRBJ1-1	-	-	TRBV15	TGTGCCACCAGCAGAGATCGCGGCTACACTGAAGCTTTCTTT	CATSRDRGYTEAFF
TRBJ1-2	-	TRBD1	TRBV19	TGTGCCAGTAACCTCAGGGGGCTGGCCTATAACTATGGCTACACCTTC	CASNLRGLAYNYGYTF
TRBJ2-7	-	-	TRBV7-2	TGTGCCAGCAGCTTAGAGTTCGGCGGTGCCTACGAGCAGTACTTC	CASSLEFGGAYEQYF
TRBJ1-1	once	TRBD1	TRBV16	TGTGCCAGCAGCCGGAACAGGGGGCGGAACACTGAAGCTTTCTTT	CASSRNRGRNTEAFF
TRBJ1-5	-	-	TRBV10-3	TGTGCCATCAGCACGGGTGGGGCGGGTCAGCCCCAGCATTTT	CAISTGGAGQPQHF
TRBJ1-1	-	TRBD1	TRBV10-3	TGTGCCATCAGGGAACAGGGGGCCACTGAAGCTTTCTTT	CAIREQGATEAFF
TRBJ2-3	-	-	TRBV9	TGTGCCAGCAGCGTAGCTACGAGGACAGATACGCAGTATTTT	CASSVATRTDTQYF
TRBJ1-2	-	-	TRBV10-2	TGCGCCAGCAGCCCCGGGACCCTCGAGGCCATTGGCTACACCTTC	CASSPGTLEAIGYTF
TRBJ2-7	-	-	TRBV6-6	TGTGCCAGCAGTTACTCGACGTCATCCGTGGAGCAGTACTTC	CASSYSTSSVEQYF
TRBJ1-4	-	-	TRBV6-5	TGTGCCAGCAGCTTCACCTCAACTAATGAAAAACTGTTTTTT	CASSFTSTNEKLFF
TRBJ2-7	-	TRBD1	TRBV4-2	TGTGCCAGCTCCCAGGGACAGGGAAACTCCTACGAGCAGTACTTC	CASSQGQGNSYEQYF
TRBJ1-1	-	-	TRBV7-9	TGTGCCAGCAGCTTAGCAAGGCAGGTTGAAGCTTTCTTT	CASSLARQVEAFF
TRBJ1-6	-	TRBD1	TRBV5-8	TGTGCCAGCAGGCGACGGGGACAGCCATCATCACCCCTCCACTTT	CASRRRGQPSSPLHF
TRBJ2-2	-	TRBD1	TRBV5-1	TGCGCCAGCAGCTGGCAGACAGGGGAGGTCGGGGAGCTGTTTTTT	CASSWQTGEVGELFF
TRBJ1-1	few	-	TRBV5-1	TGCGCCAGCAGCTTAGGGACCCGGGGCACTGAAGCTTTCTTT	CASSLGTRGTEAFF
TRBJ2-7	-	-	TRBV28	TGTGCCAGCAGTTTAGGATCGTGGGGCTACGAGCAGTACTTC	CASSLGSWGYEQYF
TRBJ1-1	-	TRBD1	TRBV19	TGTGCCAGTAGGGCCACAGGGGAGATCACTGAAGCTTTCTTT	CASRATGEITEAFF
TRBJ1-2	-	TRBD1	TRBV29-1	TGCAGCGTTGAAGGGACAGGGAGAGGGCTCTATGGCTACACCTTC	CSVEGTGRGLYGYTF